Listed below are T cell receptor beta chains from one sample, sequenced in a study of cytomegalovirus exposure and HLA in healthy donors. TCRdb keeps only in-frame clones here, not all; method: immunoSEQ multiplex PCR. The sample contains 43,000 or so clones, roughly 92% of which appear only once. The sequencing sample was made of PBMCs. The receptors derive from a young man in good health and CMV-seronegative. The CDR3 runs from the conserved cysteine through the conserved F or W. D genes are given only for firm matches. Rows give clone size only sometimes, using once, few, many, or a class for an expanded clone.

j_gene	d_gene	v_gene	abundance	CDR3nt	CDR3aa
TRBJ2-6	.	TRBV29-1	once	TGCAGCGTGCTACGGGACATGCCCTCTGGGGCCAACGTCCTGACTTTC	CSVLRDMPSGANVLTF
TRBJ2-6	TRBD1	TRBV2	.	TGTGCCAGCAGCCTATACCCGGGACAGGGAGTAGCTGGGGCCAACGTCCTGACTTTC	CASSLYPGQGVAGANVLTF
TRBJ2-7	.	TRBV28	.	TGTGCCAGCAGCCCGACTTCCCCCTACGAGCAGTACTTC	CASSPTSPYEQYF
TRBJ1-5	TRBD1	TRBV5-6	.	TGTGCCAGCAGCTTACAGGGGGCTCGTCAGCCCCAGCATTTT	CASSLQGARQPQHF
TRBJ2-5	TRBD2	TRBV7-2	.	TGTGCCAGCAGCTTAGACTTTTCGCGGGGGGGCCGAGAGACCCAGTACTTC	CASSLDFSRGGRETQYF
TRBJ2-7	.	TRBV2	.	TGTGCCAGCAGTGAAAGTCTTTCTAGGGGAGGATACGAGCAGTACTTC	CASSESLSRGGYEQYF
TRBJ2-7	TRBD2	TRBV6-6	.	TGTGCCAGCACCAGAGCGGGAGCCTACGAGCAGTACTTC	CASTRAGAYEQYF
TRBJ1-2	.	TRBV13	.	TGTGCCGGCAGCTTAGGACAGAACTATGGCTACACCTTC	CAGSLGQNYGYTF
TRBJ1-4	.	TRBV2	.	TGTGCTTTTGCATCGGATGAAAAACTGTTTTTT	CAFASDEKLFF
TRBJ1-6	TRBD1	TRBV6-1	.	TGTGCCAGCAGTGGGGACAGGGAATCCTATAATTCACCCCTCCACTTT	CASSGDRESYNSPLHF
TRBJ2-4	.	TRBV6-1	.	TGTGCCAGCGGAACGTGGGCGGGCAAAAACATTCAGTACTTC	CASGTWAGKNIQYF
TRBJ2-7	TRBD1	TRBV7-6	.	TGTGCCAGCAGCAATGACAGGGGGCTTAACCACGAGCAGTACTTC	CASSNDRGLNHEQYF
TRBJ1-1	.	TRBV7-3	once	TGTGCCAGCAGCTTAGGAGGGGCTAACACTGAAGCTTTCTTT	CASSLGGANTEAFF
TRBJ2-3	.	TRBV7-9	.	TGTGCCAGCAGCTTAGTTAGTGGAGCACACACAGATACGCAGTATTTT	CASSLVSGAHTDTQYF